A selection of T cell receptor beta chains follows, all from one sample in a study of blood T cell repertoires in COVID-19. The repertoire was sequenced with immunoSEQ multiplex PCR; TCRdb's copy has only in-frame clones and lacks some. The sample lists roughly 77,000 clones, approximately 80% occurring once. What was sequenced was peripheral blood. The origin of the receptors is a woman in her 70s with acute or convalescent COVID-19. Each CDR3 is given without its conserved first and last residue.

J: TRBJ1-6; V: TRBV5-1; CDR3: ASSIRTGGNSPLH
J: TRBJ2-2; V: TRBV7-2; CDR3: ASSLVLANTGELF
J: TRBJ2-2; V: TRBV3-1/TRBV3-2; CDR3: ASSQGSYAVGELF
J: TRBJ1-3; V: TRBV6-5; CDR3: ASSRQGNSGNTIY
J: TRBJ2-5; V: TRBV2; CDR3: ASSEEGRAGGLGETQY
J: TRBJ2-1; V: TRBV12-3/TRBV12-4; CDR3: ASSPLKEQF
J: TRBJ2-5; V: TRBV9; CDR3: ASSVGTGHQTQY
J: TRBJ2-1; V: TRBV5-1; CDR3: ASSFSAGSNEQF
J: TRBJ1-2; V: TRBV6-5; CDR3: ASNGQDYGYT
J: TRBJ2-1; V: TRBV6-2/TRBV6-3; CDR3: ASSYAGNEQF
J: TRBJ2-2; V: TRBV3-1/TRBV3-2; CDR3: ASSQTDIAGGQFGELF
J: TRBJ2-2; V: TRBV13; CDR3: ASSFLGAGINTGELF
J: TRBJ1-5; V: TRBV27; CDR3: ASSPRYSNQPQH
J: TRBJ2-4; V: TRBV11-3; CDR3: ASSSSAVAKNIQY
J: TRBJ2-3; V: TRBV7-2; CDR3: ASSPRASGGPSTDTQY
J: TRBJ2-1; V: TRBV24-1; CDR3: ATSDPSGGVSYNEQF
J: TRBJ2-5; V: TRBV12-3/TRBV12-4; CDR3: ATAQGGEETQY
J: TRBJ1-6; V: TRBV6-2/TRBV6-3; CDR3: ASSTFGSPLH
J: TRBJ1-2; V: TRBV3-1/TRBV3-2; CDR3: ASSQGTRYGYT
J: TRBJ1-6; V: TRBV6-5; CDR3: ASSTWQGNSPLH
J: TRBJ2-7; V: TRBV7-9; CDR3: ASSLQGHEQY
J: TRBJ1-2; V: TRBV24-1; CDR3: ATSNGGLYGYT
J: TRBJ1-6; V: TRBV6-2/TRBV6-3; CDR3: ASSPSGGLGSPLH
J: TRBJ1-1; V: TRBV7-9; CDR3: ASSPLGSGGAGFNTEAF
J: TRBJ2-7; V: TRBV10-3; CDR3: AISEGTLGEAHEQY
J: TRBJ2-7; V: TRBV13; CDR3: ASSVDRVDSEQY
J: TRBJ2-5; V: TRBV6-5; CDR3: ASSYQAGQETQY
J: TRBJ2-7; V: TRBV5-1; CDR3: ASSWTMGQGGYEQY
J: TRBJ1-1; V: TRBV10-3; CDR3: AISESLGQMNTEAF
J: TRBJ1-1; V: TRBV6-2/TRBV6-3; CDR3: ASSYRRQGGSLEAF
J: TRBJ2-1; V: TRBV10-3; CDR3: AISETANEQF
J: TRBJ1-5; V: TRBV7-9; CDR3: ASSPIPQGFNGQPQH
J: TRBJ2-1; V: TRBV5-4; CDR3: ASSPGGLLKDEQF
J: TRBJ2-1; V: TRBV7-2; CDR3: ASSLASGGAYNEQF
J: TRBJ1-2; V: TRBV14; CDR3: ASSLNQGYGYT
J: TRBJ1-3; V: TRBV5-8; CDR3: ASSPWGTVERGNTIY
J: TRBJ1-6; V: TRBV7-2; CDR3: ASSPEGPGNNSPLH
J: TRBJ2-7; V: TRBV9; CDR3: ASSAGGHDQY
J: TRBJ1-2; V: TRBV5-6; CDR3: ASSPRGTIYGYT
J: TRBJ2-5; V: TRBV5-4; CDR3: ASSLQGPETQY
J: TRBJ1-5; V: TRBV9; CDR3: ASSGGGYQPQH
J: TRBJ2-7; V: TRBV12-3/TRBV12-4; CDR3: ASSRGQVHEQY
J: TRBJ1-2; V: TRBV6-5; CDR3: ASSYLGQGYYGYT
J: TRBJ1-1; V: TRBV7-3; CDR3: ASSLSPQGVTEAF
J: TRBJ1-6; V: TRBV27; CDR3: ASSFIQGAAYNSPLH
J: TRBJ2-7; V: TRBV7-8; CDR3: ASSLYSLSYEQY